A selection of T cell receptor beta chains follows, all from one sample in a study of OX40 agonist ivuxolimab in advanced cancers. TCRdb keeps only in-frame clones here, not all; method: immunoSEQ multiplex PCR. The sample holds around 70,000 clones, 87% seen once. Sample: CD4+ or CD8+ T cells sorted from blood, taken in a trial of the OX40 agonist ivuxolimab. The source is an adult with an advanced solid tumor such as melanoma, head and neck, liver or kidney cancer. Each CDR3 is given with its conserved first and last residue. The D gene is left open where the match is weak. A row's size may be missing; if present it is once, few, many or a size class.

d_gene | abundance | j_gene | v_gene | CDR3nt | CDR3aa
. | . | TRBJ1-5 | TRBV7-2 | TGTGCCAGCAGCTTAGGATGGCAGGGGTATCAGCCCCAGCATTTT | CASSLGWQGYQPQHF
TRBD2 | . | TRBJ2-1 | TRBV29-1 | TGCAGCGTTGACTCTATAGCGGGCTCCTACAATGAGCAGTTCTTC | CSVDSIAGSYNEQFF
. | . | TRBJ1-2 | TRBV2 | . | CASSGEPVVGAGSPTF
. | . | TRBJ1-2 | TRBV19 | TGTGCCAGTAGTATAGTTTTTGAGTATGGCTACACCTTC | CASSIVFEYGYTF
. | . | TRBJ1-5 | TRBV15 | TGTGCCACCAGCAGAGATTCAACAGGTATGAATCAGCCCCAGCATTTT | CATSRDSTGMNQPQHF
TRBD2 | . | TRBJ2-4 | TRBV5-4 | TGTGCCAGCCGAGCCGGGGGGGGAAAAAACATTCAGTACTTC | CASRAGGGKNIQYF
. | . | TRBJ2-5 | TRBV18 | TGTGCCAGCTCACCCCCGGGACTGGAAGAGACCCAGTACTTC | CASSPPGLEETQYF
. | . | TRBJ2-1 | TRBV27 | TGTGCCAGCAGTTTTTATGGGGAGATTGGGAATGAGCAGTTCTTC | CASSFYGEIGNEQFF
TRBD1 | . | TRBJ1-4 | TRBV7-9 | TGTGCCAGCAGCTTGAGTTTTGTCAGGGGGCATAATGAAAAACTGTTTTTT | CASSLSFVRGHNEKLFF
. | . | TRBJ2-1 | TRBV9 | TGTGCCAGCAGCGTCCGGACTGGTGAGCAGTTCTTC | CASSVRTGEQFF
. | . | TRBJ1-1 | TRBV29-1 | TGCAGCGCACTAAAGGGGCTTGCTGAAGCTTTCTTT | CSALKGLAEAFF
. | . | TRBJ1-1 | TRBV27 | TGTGCCAGCAGTTTCCTAGTGAACACTGAAGCTTTCTTT | CASSFLVNTEAFF
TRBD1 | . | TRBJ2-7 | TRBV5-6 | TGTGCCAGCAGGCGGGCCGGACAGGGTACCTACGAGCAGTACTTC | CASRRAGQGTYEQYF
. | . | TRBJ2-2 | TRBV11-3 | TGTGCCAGCAGCTTAGAAGCGGGCGGGGAGCTGTTTTTT | CASSLEAGGELFF
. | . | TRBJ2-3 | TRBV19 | TGTGCCAGTAGTATAGACAGCTCAAGTCACCGAGGGACAGATACGCAGTATTTT | CASSIDSSSHRGTDTQYF
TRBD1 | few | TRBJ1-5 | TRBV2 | TGTGCCAGCAGTGGACAGGGGAAGGGACAGCCCCAGCATTTT | CASSGQGKGQPQHF
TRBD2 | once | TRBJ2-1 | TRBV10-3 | TGTGCCATCAGTGAGGCGTCTAGCGGGGAGCAGTTCTTC | CAISEASSGEQFF
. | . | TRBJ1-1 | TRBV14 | TGTGCCAGCAGCCAACTAGTGGGGTACGCTGAAGCTTTCTTT | CASSQLVGYAEAFF
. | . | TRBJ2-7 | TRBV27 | TGTGCCAGCAGTCTCGGGCCCGGAGCCAATTACGAGCAGTACTTC | CASSLGPGANYEQYF
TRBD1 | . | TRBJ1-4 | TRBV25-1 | TGTGCCAGCGGCTTGACAGGGGCTAATGAAAAACTGTTTTTT | CASGLTGANEKLFF
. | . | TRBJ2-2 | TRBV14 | TGTGCCAGCAGCCAAAACACCGGGGAGCTGTTTTTT | CASSQNTGELFF
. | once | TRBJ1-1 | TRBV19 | TGTGCCAGTAGTATCCAGACAGCGCTTGCGGCTTTCTTT | CASSIQTALAAFF
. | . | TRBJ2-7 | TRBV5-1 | TGCGCCAGCAGCCCCTCCGGGACTGAGGGATACGAGCAGTACTTC | CASSPSGTEGYEQYF
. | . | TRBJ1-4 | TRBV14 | TGTGCCAGCAGCCAAGATTCGCAGGCGGTCCAGAATGAAAAACTGTTTTTT | CASSQDSQAVQNEKLFF
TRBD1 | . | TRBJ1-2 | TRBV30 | TGTGCCTGGACCTCGACAGGGTTTGGCTACACCTTC | CAWTSTGFGYTF
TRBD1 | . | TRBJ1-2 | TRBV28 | TGTGCCAGCAGTTCTCTTGGACAGGGGTTGGGGTATGGCTACACCTTC | CASSSLGQGLGYGYTF
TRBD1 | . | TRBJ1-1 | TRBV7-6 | TGTGCCAGCAGCTTAGGACAGGGGGCGTTGAACACTGAAGCTTTCTTT | CASSLGQGALNTEAFF
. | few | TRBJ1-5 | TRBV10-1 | TGCGCCAGCAGTGAGAGCCATAATCAGCCCCAGCATTTT | CASSESHNQPQHF
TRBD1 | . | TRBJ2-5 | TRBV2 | TGTGCCAGCAAGGACAGGGCAGTTGAGACCCAGTACTTC | CASKDRAVETQYF
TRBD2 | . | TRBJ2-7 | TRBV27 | TGTGCCAGCAGTTTAAGGGAGGGGTACGAGCAGTACTTC | CASSLREGYEQYF
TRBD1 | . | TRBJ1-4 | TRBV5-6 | TGTGCCAGCAGCCGACAGGGGGCGTCCGGAGAGGTTGAAAAACTGTTTTTT | CASSRQGASGEVEKLFF
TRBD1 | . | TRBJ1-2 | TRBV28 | TGTGCCAGCAGCCGAGGACAGGGAGGCTACACCTTC | CASSRGQGGYTF
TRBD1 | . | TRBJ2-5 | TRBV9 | TGTGCCAGCAGCCCCCGGACAGGGCTGTACCAAGAGACCCAGTACTTC | CASSPRTGLYQETQYF
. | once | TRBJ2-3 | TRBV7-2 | TGTGCCAGCAGCCTAGGGTCTAGTTGGAACACAGATACGCAGTATTTT | CASSLGSSWNTDTQYF
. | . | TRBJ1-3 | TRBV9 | TGTGCCAGCAGCCCGCGAGGGGACTTCTCTGGAAACACCATATATTTT | CASSPRGDFSGNTIYF
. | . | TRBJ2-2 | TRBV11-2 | TGTGCCAGCAGCTTAGGGCGGGTCCCGAGGTGGGAGCTGTTTTTT | CASSLGRVPRWELFF
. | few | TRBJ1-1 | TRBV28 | TGTGCCAGCAGTCGACCGACAGGCGTGAGGGACACTGAAGCTTTCTTT | CASSRPTGVRDTEAFF
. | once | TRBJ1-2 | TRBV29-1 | TGCAGCGTTGATGACCTGGGGGGCGGTGGCTACACCTTC | CSVDDLGGGGYTF
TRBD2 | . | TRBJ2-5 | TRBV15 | TGTGCCACCAGCAGAGACGGAAGCGGGGGGGACCAAGAGACCCAGTACTTC | CATSRDGSGGDQETQYF
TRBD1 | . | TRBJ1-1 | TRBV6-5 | TGTGCCAGTGGGACAGAAGAATACACTGAAGCTTTCTTT | CASGTEEYTEAFF
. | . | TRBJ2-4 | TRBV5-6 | TGTGCCAGCAGCTCGGTGGGGGCTGCCAAAAACATTCAGTACTTC | CASSSVGAAKNIQYF